These 28 T cell receptor beta chains originate from one sample sequenced in a study of cytomegalovirus exposure and HLA in healthy donors. A multiplex PCR was run with 60 Vbeta primers and 13 Jbeta primers. Here immunoSEQ multiplex PCR was the method, and the copy in TCRdb shows in-frame clones only, minus some. The table includes around 72,000 clones, around 76% detected once. The sample taken for sequencing was PBMCs. The receptors were sampled from a man between 45 and 60 years old in good health and CMV-seronegative.

This clone has only a few counts. J is TRBJ1-2 and V is TRBV11-2; the D is unclear. Germline CDR1 SGHAT, CDR2 FQNNGV. The V end lost 5 bases, the J end lost 8 bases, and 24 bases lay between the germline ends. The CDR3 consists of 16 residues. The CDR3 is CASSPRTSGKGEGYTF. CDR3 nucleotide sequence: TGTGCCAGCAGCCCAAGGACTAGCGGAAAGGGTGAAGGCTACACCTTC.

This clone was observed a few times. This chain joins TRBV4-1 and TRBJ2-1; 7 nucleotides align to TRBD2. Germline V gene data show CDR1 as MGHRA and CDR2 as YSYEKL. V was clipped by 3 bases and J by 3 bases; unmatched bases: 8. The CDR3 spans 16 residues. The CDR3 DNA reads TGCGCCAGCAGCCAGGAACTAGCGCCACTCTACAATGAGCAGTTCTTC. Translated: CASSQELAPLYNEQFF.

The chain joins TRBV5-1 to TRBJ2-2; D is perhaps TRBD2 (5 bases). This CDR3 comprises 14 residues. V was pared by 3 bases and J by 2 bases, with 8 bases between. Germline lookup yields CDR1 SGHRS and CDR2 YFSETQ. For the CDR3, the DNA is TGCGCCAGCAGCTCTCCTAGCAACACCGGGGAGCTGTTTTTT. Translating it yields CASSSPSNTGELFF.

This clone appeared a single time. This chain connects TRBV6-5 to TRBJ1-2; D unresolved. The CDR3 has 12 residues. V shed 4 bases and J shed 5 bases, with 8 bases lying between them. The V gene's germline CDR1 is MNHEY and CDR2 SVGAGI. CDR3 residues: CASSSDKYGYTF. CDR3 coding DNA: TGTGCCAGCAGTTCAGACAAGTATGGCTACACCTTC.

The chain joins TRBV29-1 to TRBJ2-3; 13 bases match TRBD2. Germline CDR1 is SQVTM and CDR2 is ANQGSEA. The CDR3 has 16 amino acids. The trim removed 4 bases at V and 2 bases at J, leaving 6 bases unmatched. CDR3 amino acids: CSVVWTSGGFTDTQYF. CDR3 in DNA: TGCAGCGTTGTATGGACTAGCGGGGGATTCACAGATACGCAGTATTTT.

The chain carries TRBV28 and TRBJ1-2, with 8 positions matching TRBD1. Trimming removed 2 bases from V and 7 bases from J; junction bases left unmatched: 0. The CDR3 is made up of 12 amino acids. Germline V gene lookup returns CDR1 MDHEN and CDR2 SYDVKM. Here the CDR3 reads CASSLGQGGYTF. The CDR3 nucleotides read TGTGCCAGCAGTTTAGGACAGGGTGGCTACACCTTC.

V is TRBV18 and J is TRBJ2-5; 9 bases agree with TRBD2. CDR1 is KGHSH and CDR2 is LQKENI in the germline V gene. The CDR3 has 16 amino acids. V lost 1 base to trimming and J lost 4 bases; unmatched junction nucleotides: 7. The CDR3 DNA follows: TGTGCCAGCTCACCACAAGCGGGGGGTACTCTAGAGACCCAGTACTTC. Translated, it gives CASSPQAGGTLETQYF.

This chain links TRBV7-9 with TRBJ2-7, with D tentatively TRBD2 (6 bases). The CDR3 totals 14 residues. Trimming stripped 1 base from V and 3 bases from J, with 10 bases between. The germline V gene has CDR1 SEHNR and CDR2 FQNEAQ (reference sequence). The CDR3 reads CASSLVSGVYEQYF. CDR3 DNA: TGTGCCAGCAGCTTAGTCTCGGGGGTCTACGAGCAGTACTTC.

This rearrangement joins TRBV6-4 to TRBJ2-7; perhaps TRBD1 as D (6 bases). Trimming left V 2 bases short and J 4 bases short, with 15 bases between. Germline CDR1 and CDR2: MRHNA and SNTAGT. This CDR3 spans 15 amino acids. In DNA, the CDR3 is TGTGCCAGCAGTGACAGGGCGAGGGGGTTGTACGAGCAGTACTTC. It encodes CASSDRARGLYEQYF.

This rearrangement joins TRBV19 to TRBJ1-2; TRBD1 aligns across 7 bases. The V segment lost 5 bases and the J segment 4 bases; nucleotides outside the gene matches: 10. The CDR3 runs to 15 residues. CDR1 is LNHDA, CDR2 SQIVND, per germline (reference sequence). Written as DNA, the CDR3 is TGTGCCAGTAGTCACAGACAGGGCCTTGGCTATGGCTACACCTTC. Amino acids: CASSHRQGLGYGYTF.

The chain couples TRBV28 to TRBJ2-1, with D possibly being TRBD1 (6 bases). Per germline, CDR1 MDHEN and CDR2 SYDVKM. This CDR3 is 13 amino acids long. The V gene lost 6 bases and the J gene lost 8 bases, with 14 bases spanning the gap. CDR3 nucleotide sequence: TGTGCCAGCAGATTACAGGGTCCCCATGAGCAGTTCTTC. Protein sequence: CASRLQGPHEQFF.

V is TRBV5-4 and J is TRBJ1-1; tentative D call: TRBD1 (5 bases). Germline V gene data show CDR1 as SGHNT and CDR2 as YYREEE (reference sequence). V lost 4 bases and J 0 bases, leaving 13 bases between the germline ends. CDR3 size: 15 residues. The CDR3 DNA sequence: TGTGCCAGCAGCCCCCCCGGGACTATGAACACTGAAGCTTTCTTT. This encodes CASSPPGTMNTEAFF.

The chain is built from TRBV7-9 and TRBJ2-7; 7 nucleotides match TRBD1. Looked up from germline, CDR1 is SEHNR and CDR2 is FQNEAQ (reference sequence). The CDR3 contains 12 residues. Unmatched junction bases numbered 7, after V lost 5 bases and J lost 9 bases. The CDR3 DNA follows: TGTGCCAGCAGCATCGGACAGGTGCCGCAGTACTTC. This encodes CASSIGQVPQYF.

The gene calls are TRBV7-9 and TRBJ1-1, with TRBD1 matching 7 bases. Germline V gene sequence: CDR1 SEHNR, CDR2 FQNEAQ (reference sequence). J lost 1 base, V lost 5 bases, and 13 bases had no gene match. CDR3 length: 17 residues. CDR3 protein: CASSRNTIGGQNTEAFF. CDR3 nucleotides: TGTGCCAGCAGCCGTAACACAATAGGGGGCCAGAACACTGAAGCTTTCTTT.

The CDR3 region has the DNA TGTGCCAGCAGCGGAAAGGGGAAAGGGGGACGATATGGCTACACCTTC. Amino acids: CASSGKGKGGRYGYTF. The genes are TRBV14 and TRBJ1-2; a weak D match, TRBD1 (6 bases). V lost 5 bases and J lost 5, with 21 bases in between. This CDR3 contains 16 residues. Germline loops: CDR1 SGHDN, CDR2 FVKESK.

V gene TRBV7-9 combines with J gene TRBJ2-1; D is unclear. Trimming removed 2 bases at V and 11 bases at J, with 13 bases between. From germline, CDR1 is SEHNR and CDR2 FQNEAQ (reference sequence). This CDR3 has 13 residues. CDR3 sequence reads: CASSLIAQEKQFF. The CDR3 DNA follows: TGTGCCAGCAGCTTAATCGCGCAGGAAAAGCAGTTCTTC.

The chain is built from TRBV2 and TRBJ1-2; 9 nucleotides line up with TRBD1. V lost 6 bases, J lost 6 bases, and 11 bases stayed unmatched. Germline loops: CDR1 SNHLY, CDR2 FYNNEI. The CDR3 runs to 15 residues. CDR3 coding DNA: TGTGCCAGCAGCCTGTCCCGGACAGGGGCCAATGGCTACACCTTC. Its translation is CASSLSRTGANGYTF.

The genes are TRBV5-1 and TRBJ2-7, with D unresolved. CDR3 length: 13 residues. V was trimmed by 4 bases and J by 3 bases, leaving 11 bases between them. CDR1 is SGHRS and CDR2 is YFSETQ in the germline V gene. CDR3 region: CASSVVNSYEQYF. The CDR3 bases are TGCGCCAGCAGCGTAGTTAACAGCTACGAGCAGTACTTC.

The count of this clone is one. V usage is TRBV27 and J usage is TRBJ2-7; D is undetermined. The CDR3 covers 15 residues. The germline CDR1 and CDR2 sequences are MNHEY and SMNVEV (reference sequence). Deletions cut 6 bases from V and 9 bases from J, with 24 bases between. CDR3 DNA sequence: TGTGCCAGCAGCATTTATCGTACAGTCCCAACTGTGCAGTACTTC. It yields the protein CASSIYRTVPTVQYF.

V and J are TRBV19 and TRBJ1-1, with 7 bases identical to TRBD1. CDR1 is LNHDA, CDR2 SQIVND, per germline (reference sequence). CDR3 length: 16 amino acids. V lost 5 bases to trimming and J lost 6 bases; unmatched junction nucleotides: 15. The CDR3 DNA follows: TGTGCCAGTAGTTTGGGACAGACCTCCGTAGTCGCTGAAGCTTTCTTT. Translated, it gives CASSLGQTSVVAEAFF.

The J gene is TRBJ1-1, the V gene TRBV5-1, with D perhaps TRBD1 (6 bases). V gave up 0 bases and J gave up 1 base, with 10 bases separating them. CDR1 and CDR2 from the germline V gene are SGHRS and YFSETQ. This CDR3 contains 15 residues. The CDR3 reads CASSLVGGQNTEAFF. CDR3 DNA: TGCGCCAGCAGCTTGGTCGGGGGGCAGAACACTGAAGCTTTCTTT.

This clone was picked up a small number of times. V is TRBV30 and J is TRBJ1-4; D is possibly TRBD1 (5 bases). Germline V lookup: CDR1 GTSNPN, CDR2 SVGIG (reference sequence). Trimming stripped 0 bases from V and 8 bases from J, with 13 bases between. The CDR3 contains 14 residues. The CDR3 loop is CAWSVKGRREKLFF. Written as DNA, the CDR3 is TGTGCCTGGAGTGTAAAGGGGCGCCGCGAAAAACTGTTTTTT.

The chain links TRBV6-5 to TRBJ2-7; 9 bases map to TRBD1. The germline CDR1 and CDR2 sequences are MNHEY and SVGAGI. The CDR3 extends over 12 amino acids. V was pared by 7 bases and J by 3 bases, with 1 base of the junction left unmatched. The CDR3, as DNA: TGTGCCAGCAAGGACAGGGGCTACGAGCAGTACTTC. Its translation is CASKDRGYEQYF.

Comments on this clone: The sample holds other DNA sequences that translate to the same CDR3. J is TRBJ1-4 and V is TRBV6-5; 8 nucleotides match TRBD1. V trimming: 6 bases; J trimming: 3 bases; junction bases outside the gene matches: 6. The germline V gene encodes CDR1 MNHEY and CDR2 SVGAGI. This CDR3 spans 15 amino acids. In DNA, the CDR3 is TGTGCCAGCAGCGTTAGACAGGGGTCTAATGAAAAACTGTTTTTT. Translated, it gives CASSVRQGSNEKLFF.

This chain connects TRBV28 to TRBJ2-1, with TRBD2 as a possible D gene (5 bases). Per germline, CDR1 MDHEN and CDR2 SYDVKM. Deletions cut 3 bases from V and 9 bases from J, with 9 bases between. The CDR3 is 12 residues long. This CDR3 reads CASSLRDFEQFF. CDR3 nucleotides: TGTGCCAGCAGTTTGAGGGATTTTGAGCAGTTCTTC.

The rearrangement links TRBV29-1 to TRBJ2-7; TRBD1 might be the D (6 bases). V shed 5 bases and J shed 2 bases, with 16 bases lying between them. This CDR3 comprises 14 residues. CDR1 and CDR2 (germline): SQVTM, ANQGSEA. The CDR3 loop reads CSVSRTGNPYEQYF. CDR3 coding DNA: TGCAGCGTTTCGAGAACAGGGAACCCCTACGAGCAGTACTTC.

The chain is built from TRBV5-1 and TRBJ2-2; D is uncertain. CDR1 is SGHRS, CDR2 YFSETQ, per germline. V shed 6 bases and J shed 3 bases, with 12 bases lying between them. This CDR3 spans 14 amino acids. In DNA form, the CDR3 reads TGCGCCAGCACCGGCAGGCTCGACACCGGGGAGCTGTTTTTT. The encoded protein is CASTGRLDTGELFF.

V and J are TRBV5-5 and TRBJ1-2; D is undetermined. Germline assignment: CDR1 SGHKS and CDR2 YYEKEE (reference sequence). Trimming pared 1 base from V and 4 bases from J, leaving 11 bases between. This CDR3 comprises 14 residues. Written as DNA, the CDR3 is TGTGCCAGCAGCTTGACTCAAGCGACCTATGGCTACACCTTC. Residues: CASSLTQATYGYTF.